What follows are 20 T cell receptor beta chains derived from one specimen sequenced in a study of T cell clusters in autoimmune cytopenias. TRB rearrangements were amplified by touch-down multiplex PCR with mixed TRB-A/B primers. TCRdb re-analyzed the multiplex PCR reads; it lists each CDR3 protein once, without DNA. This table holds a few thousand distinct CDR3 sequences. Each sample's input was approximately 0.25 ug genomic DNA, 35,000 to 40,000 genome equivalents. What was sequenced was peripheral blood. All receptors derive from a human donor with an autoimmune cytopenia or autoimmune hepatitis (not recorded which).

The chain recombines TRBV5-1 with TRBJ1-2; TCRdb designates TRBD1, a call that cannot be tested without DNA. CDR3 length: 14 amino acids. CDR1 and CDR2 from the germline V gene are SGHRS and YFSETQ. The CDR3 reads CASSWGAEGYGYTF.

The chain couples TRBV9 to TRBJ1-2; there is no DNA to check the TCRdb D call of TRBD1. The CDR3 has 14 residues. CDR1 is SGDLS, CDR2 YYNGEE, per germline. The CDR3 loop is CASSLADRDYGYTF.

This clonotype is labeled medium-sized based on frequency. The rearrangement links TRBV30 to TRBJ2-1; TCRdb reports TRBD1, a call that lacks DNA to check it against. The CDR3 runs 15 residues. Germline CDR1 reads GTSNPN; CDR2 reads SVGIG (reference sequence). The CDR3 sequence is CASTPDRGPVNEQFF.

This clonotype is identified as medium-sized from frequency. The V and J genes are TRBV7-9 and TRBJ2-4; TCRdb names TRBD2, which stays unverified in the absence of DNA. This CDR3 spans 16 amino acids. In germline, CDR1 is SEHNR, CDR2 FQNEAQ (reference sequence). The CDR3 protein is CASSRSGAVPENIQYF.

This clonotype is medium-sized by frequency. The CDR3 sequence is CAWSVSGTYNEQFF. The rearrangement uses TRBV30 and TRBJ2-1; TCRdb designates TRBD1, a call that cannot be tested without DNA. There are 14 residues in the CDR3. From germline, CDR1 is GTSNPN and CDR2 SVGIG (reference sequence).

This clonotype is identified as medium-sized from frequency. J is TRBJ2-3 and V is TRBV20-1; the D gene TCRdb calls, TRBD1, cannot be checked with no DNA. The CDR3 spans 14 residues. CDR1 is DFQATT and CDR2 is SNEGSKA in the germline V gene (reference sequence). The CDR3 region is CSARTGLIADTQYF.

The chain has TRBV6-1 and TRBJ2-4; TCRdb outputs TRBD2, but without DNA this stays unchecked. There are 21 residues in the CDR3. The germline gives CDR1 MNHNS, CDR2 SASEGT. CDR3: CASSEAILAGEAKVAKNIQYF.

Its frequency marks this clonotype as medium-sized. The chain recombines TRBV6-5 with TRBJ2-7. The CDR3 consists of 15 residues. Germline CDR1 is MNHEY and CDR2 is SVGAGI. The CDR3 here is CASSYTRGSSYEQYF.

The V gene is TRBV27, the J gene TRBJ1-6; the D call from TCRdb, TRBD1, cannot be confirmed without DNA. CDR1 is MNHEY and CDR2 is SMNVEV in the germline V gene (reference sequence). The CDR3 is made up of 16 amino acids. This CDR3 is CASTNGQSSYNSPLHF.

V and J are TRBV6-1 and TRBJ1-1. The CDR3 is 13 residues long. Germline V gives CDR1 MNHNS, CDR2 SASEGT. The chain's CDR3 is CASRIGLGAEAFF.

The chain is built from TRBV7-3 and TRBJ2-1; TCRdb's D call of TRBD1 is untestable without DNA. The CDR3 is 16 amino acids. Germline V gene data show CDR1 as SGHTA and CDR2 as FQGTGA. The CDR3: CASSLTAGGGRDEQFF.

This clonotype ranks as medium-sized in terms of frequency. The V and J genes are TRBV6-6 and TRBJ1-1; TCRdb reports TRBD1, a call that lacks DNA to check it against. This CDR3 contains 15 residues. Germline values: CDR1 MNHNY, CDR2 SVGAGI (reference sequence). The CDR3 spells CASSSGQGGNTEAFF.

V usage is TRBV7-9 and J usage is TRBJ2-5; the D call from TCRdb, TRBD2, cannot be confirmed without DNA. Germline loops: CDR1 SEHNR, CDR2 FQNEAQ (reference sequence). The CDR3 has 18 amino acids. CDR3 region: CASSITLRLAGSQETQYF.

The chain joins TRBV5-1 to TRBJ2-3; the D call from TCRdb, TRBD1, cannot be confirmed without DNA. Germline V gene lookup returns CDR1 SGHRS and CDR2 YFSETQ. The length of the CDR3 is 15 residues. The CDR3 is CASSLLRGSTDTQYF.

This rearrangement joins TRBV19 to TRBJ2-7; TCRdb selects TRBD2, and the lack of DNA leaves this call unchecked. CDR3 length: 16 amino acids. The V gene's germline CDR1 is LNHDA and CDR2 SQIVND (reference sequence). CDR3 amino acids: CASSRSLAGTPYEQYF.

V usage is TRBV6-6 and J usage is TRBJ1-4. Germline V gene sequence: CDR1 MNHNY, CDR2 SVGAGI (reference sequence). The CDR3 spans 12 residues. CDR3 sequence reads: CASRLKEEKLFF.

Judged by frequency, this clonotype is medium-sized. V gene TRBV6-2 or TRBV6-3 combines with J gene TRBJ2-2; without DNA, the TCRdb call of TRBD1 cannot be checked. CDR1 and CDR2 (germline): MNHEY, SVGEGT. The CDR3 sequence is 16 residues long. The CDR3 loop is CASTYQGRLDTGELFF.

Considering frequency, this clonotype is medium-sized (0.01 to 0.1%). This rearrangement joins TRBV29-1 to TRBJ2-3; as DNA is missing, the TRBD1 call by TCRdb cannot be tested. Germline V gene sequence: CDR1 SQVTM, CDR2 ANQGSEA. The CDR3 is 12 residues long. CDR3 sequence reads: CSGGQYTDTQYF.

By frequency, this clonotype is medium-sized. The chain recombines TRBV5-6 with TRBJ2-7; TCRdb's D gene call, TRBD1, goes unchecked for lack of DNA. Per the germline V gene, CDR1 is SGHDT and CDR2 is YYEEEE. The CDR3 has 13 residues. CDR3 sequence: CASSWKGSYEQYF.

This clonotype is medium-sized by frequency. CDR3 sequence reads: CASQEGGVAEAFF. This sequence joins TRBV6-1 and TRBJ1-1; TCRdb indicates TRBD1, and absent DNA this call remains unverified. Germline V lookup: CDR1 MNHNS, CDR2 SASEGT. This CDR3 has 13 residues.